The TCR beta chain described here comes from a study of cytomegalovirus exposure and HLA in healthy donors. Study-wide findings and caveats: There were some public TCRs occurring in many donors, but most TCR sequences were rare. In a later analysis, across HLA loci, associated TCR counts were highest for DRB1, lowest for HLA-C. What a later analysis reportedly showed was that an Asian-associated ancestry cluster had fewer N-insertions than the approximately 700-donor mean.

The CDR3 covers 17 residues. CDR1 is SEHNR, CDR2 FQNEAQ, per germline (reference sequence). Trimming shortened V by 0 bases and J by 3 bases, and 14 bases separated the two germline ends. As to this clone: Its antigen is undetermined.

The study ran its PCR with 60 Vbeta and 13 Jbeta primers. This table comes from immunoSEQ multiplex PCR, and its TCRdb copy is limited to in-frame clones, with some not included. The data show about 93,000 clones, roughly 75% seen once. Sequencing was done on a sample of PBMCs. This chain uses TRBV7-9 with TRBJ1-4; D ambiguous. The clonotype comes from a man aged 25-45 years in good health and CMV-seronegative. In DNA, the CDR3 is TGTGCCAGCAGCTTAGCCCCAATGCAGGCAGCTAATGAAAAACTGTTTTTT. It yields the protein CASSLAPMQAANEKLFF.